This T cell receptor beta chain is drawn from a study of blood T cell repertoires in COVID-19. Whole-study context: From the United States, Italy and Spain came samples of acute and convalescent COVID-19. PBMCs, B-cell-depleted T cells, or T cells were the source of the cDNA or gDNA that made up the material.

Per the study methods: Amplification with reference gene primers provided the estimates of nucleated cell counts. The table came from immunoSEQ multiplex PCR; TCRdb's copy has only in-frame clones and leaves some out. V and J calls plus clone size are reproduced from that table; the DNA served to infer D and trimming. Of roughly 100,000 clones listed, roughly 85% were seen once; the top ten hold 15%. CDR3 length: 12 amino acids. Germline V lookup: CDR1 SEHNR, CDR2 FQNEAQ (reference sequence). V shed 3 bases and J shed 5 bases, with 7 bases lying between them. The gene calls are TRBV7-9 and TRBJ2-5; D not certain. The clonotype was recovered from an elderly woman with acute or convalescent COVID-19. Source material: peripheral blood. The CDR3 nucleotides read TGTGCCAGCAGCTTTATAGAGGAGACCCAGTACTTC. Translation: CASSFIEETQYF. The full variable domain, with the rest looked up from reference TRBV7-9 and TRBJ2-5, is DTGVSQNPRHKITKRGQNVTFRCDPISEHNRLYWYRQTLGQGPEFLTYFQNEAQLEKSRLLSDRFSAERPKGSFSTLEIQRTEQGDSAMYLCASSFIEETQYFGPGTRLLVL.